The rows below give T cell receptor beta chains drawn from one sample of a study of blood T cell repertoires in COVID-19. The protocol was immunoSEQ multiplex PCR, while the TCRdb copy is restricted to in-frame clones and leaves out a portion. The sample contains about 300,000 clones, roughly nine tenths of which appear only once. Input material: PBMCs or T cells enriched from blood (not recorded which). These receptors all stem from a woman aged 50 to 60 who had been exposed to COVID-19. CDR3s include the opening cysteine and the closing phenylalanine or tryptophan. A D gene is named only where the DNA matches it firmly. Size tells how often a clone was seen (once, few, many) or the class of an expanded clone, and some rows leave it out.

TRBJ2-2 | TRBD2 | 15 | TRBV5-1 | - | TGCGCCAGCAATCCGGGACTAGCGGTCGGCGGGGAGCTGTTTTTT | CASNPGLAVGGELFF
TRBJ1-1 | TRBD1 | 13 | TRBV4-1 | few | TGCGCCAGCAGCGGACAGGGGAACACTGAAGCTTTCTTT | CASSGQGNTEAFF
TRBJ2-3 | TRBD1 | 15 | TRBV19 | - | TGTGCCAGTAGTGTACTAAGGACAGGGGCAGATACGCAGTATTTT | CASSVLRTGADTQYF
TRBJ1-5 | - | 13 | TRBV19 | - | TGTGCCAGTAGTATCAATCGGGATCAGCCCCAGCATTTT | CASSINRDQPQHF
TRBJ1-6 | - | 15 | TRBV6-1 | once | TGTGCCAGCAGTGAACCGAGTACCTATAATTCACCCCTCCACTTT | CASSEPSTYNSPLHF
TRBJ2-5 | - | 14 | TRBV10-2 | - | TGCGCCAGCACGGAGACAGGCGGTCAAGAGACCCAGTACTTC | CASTETGGQETQYF
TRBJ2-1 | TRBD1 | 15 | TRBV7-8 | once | TGTGCCAGCAGCTTAGGACAGGGGGCCCACAATGAGCAGTTCTTC | CASSLGQGAHNEQFF
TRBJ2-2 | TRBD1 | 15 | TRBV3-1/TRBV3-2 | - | TGTGCCAGCAGCCAGAAATCAGGGGGAACCGGGGAGCTGTTTTTT | CASSQKSGGTGELFF
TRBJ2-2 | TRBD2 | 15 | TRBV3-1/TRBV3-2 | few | TGTGCCAGCAGCCTCGGGGGGGCGCGGACCGGGGAGCTGTTTTTT | CASSLGGARTGELFF
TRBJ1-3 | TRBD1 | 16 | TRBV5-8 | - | TGTGCCAGCAGCTCATCGGGACAGGGGAGAAGAAACACCATATATTTT | CASSSSGQGRRNTIYF
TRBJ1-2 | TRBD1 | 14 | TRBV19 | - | TGTGCCACCTTAAACAGGGGGAAGAACTATGGCTACACCTTC | CATLNRGKNYGYTF
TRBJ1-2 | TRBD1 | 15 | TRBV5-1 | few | TGCGCCAGCAGCTTGGTAGGGACAGCAGACTATGGCTACACCTTC | CASSLVGTADYGYTF
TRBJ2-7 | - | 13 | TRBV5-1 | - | TGCGCCAGCAGCTTTGAGAACTCCTACGAGCAGTACTTC | CASSFENSYEQYF
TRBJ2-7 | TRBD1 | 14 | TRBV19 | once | TGTGCCAGTAGTACGCGGACAGGCTCCTACGAGCAGTACTTC | CASSTRTGSYEQYF
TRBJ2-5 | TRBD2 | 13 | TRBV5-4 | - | TGTGCCAGCAGCCGAGCGGGGCAAGAGACCCAGTACTTC | CASSRAGQETQYF
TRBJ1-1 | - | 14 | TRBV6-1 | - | TGTGCCAGCAGTGAATACAGGTCCAACACTGAAGCTTTCTTT | CASSEYRSNTEAFF
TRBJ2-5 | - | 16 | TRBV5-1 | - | TGCGCCAGCAGCTTGGGATTCGGTGGGGGGCAAGAGACCCAGTACTTC | CASSLGFGGGQETQYF
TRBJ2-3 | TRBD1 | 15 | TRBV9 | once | TGTGCCAGCAGCGTAGGGACAGGGGGATCAGATACGCAGTATTTT | CASSVGTGGSDTQYF
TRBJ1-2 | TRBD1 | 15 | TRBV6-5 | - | TGTGCCAGCAGTAATAACAGGGGGGGTAACTATGGCTACACCTTC | CASSNNRGGNYGYTF
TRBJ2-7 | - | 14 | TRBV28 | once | TGTGCCAGCAGTACTCGACAGGAAACCTACGAGCAGTACTTC | CASSTRQETYEQYF
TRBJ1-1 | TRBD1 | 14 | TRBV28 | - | TGTGCCAGCAGTTTACGGGACAGCGTCACTGAAGCTTTCTTT | CASSLRDSVTEAFF
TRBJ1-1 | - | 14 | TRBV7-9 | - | TGTGCCAGCCGCCAGACAGTTTGGAACACTGAAGCTTTCTTT | CASRQTVWNTEAFF
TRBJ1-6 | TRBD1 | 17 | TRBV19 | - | TGTGCCAGTAGTATTGCGGCGAGGGACAGGGCCGATTCACCCCTCCACTTT | CASSIAARDRADSPLHF